These T cell receptor beta chains were read from a single sample in a study of early T cells in non-severe SARS-CoV-2 infection. MiXCR was run by TCRdb on the 5' RACE reads, yielding one entry per CDR3 protein. The sample has about 79,000 distinct CDR3 sequences, approximately 13% seen once. Sequenced: whole blood. The receptors here all came from an adult who was a healthcare worker with PCR-confirmed SARS-CoV-2 infection or an uninfected control (not recorded which). CDR3s leave out the opening cysteine and the closing phenylalanine or tryptophan. Each record gives: clone size, D gene, V gene, J gene, CDR3 protein. The D gene is left open where the match is weak. Not every row has a clone size; where given, it reads once, few, many or a size class.

>many|NA|TRBV15|TRBJ2-1
ATSRDGGFVWDEQF
>few|NA|TRBV9|TRBJ1-5
ASAQGAEGQPQH
>many|NA|TRBV20-1|TRBJ1-6
SARTTSSYNSPLH
>NA|NA|TRBV4-1|TRBJ2-3
ASAHTSTDTQY
>many|NA|TRBV7-2|TRBJ2-1
ASSFLRVSSYNEQF
>few|TRBD1|TRBV5-1|TRBJ2-7
ASSLNGQGTSYEQY
>NA|NA|TRBV2|TRBJ1-6
ASSVRIVTSYNSPLH
>many|TRBD1|TRBV20-1|TRBJ2-7
SANGQGSSYEQY
>NA|NA|TRBV5-1|TRBJ2-1
ASSTQTGRSYNEQF
>many|NA|TRBV5-4|TRBJ1-3
ASSLGGASSGNTIY
>few|NA|TRBV18|TRBJ1-2
ASSPKGQGDYGYT
>few|NA|TRBV29-1|TRBJ2-7
SVEDLSYEQY
>few|TRBD1|TRBV20-1|TRBJ1-6
SAPTRDRVSPLH
>NA|NA|TRBV28|TRBJ2-3
ASSLGSQGADTQY
>NA|TRBD2|TRBV7-6|TRBJ2-5
ASSFSGGARETQY
>NA|NA|TRBV11-3|TRBJ2-2
ASSPEGGELF
>few|NA|TRBV9|TRBJ2-1
ASSVEPSPYNEQF
>few|TRBD2|TRBV20-1|TRBJ2-1
SAESGRGSYNEQF
>many|NA|TRBV6-4|TRBJ2-3
ASSEGHRTDTQY
>NA|TRBD1|TRBV29-1|TRBJ2-3
SGTDRVGTDTQY
>NA|NA|TRBV5-6|TRBJ1-1
ASSLVFRSNTEAF
>many|TRBD1|TRBV29-1|TRBJ2-1
SAYSQGAGEQF
>many|TRBD2|TRBV11-1|TRBJ2-1
ASSPVGTSGNEQF
>NA|NA|TRBV20-1|TRBJ1-1
SARAPCGAF
>NA|TRBD1|TRBV2|TRBJ2-3
ASSGTVSTDTQY
>many|NA|TRBV5-1|TRBJ2-7
ASSPAGHNIIYEQY
>NA|NA|TRBV5-1|TRBJ2-5
ASSSAGPETQY
>NA|NA|TRBV7-2|TRBJ2-2
ASRFGGIGELF
>NA|TRBD2|TRBV9|TRBJ2-1
ASSFRLAGGPGGSYNEQF
>many|NA|TRBV6-2/TRBV6-3|TRBJ1-1
ASSLMNTEAF
>once|NA|TRBV28|TRBJ2-7
ASSSPTYEQY
>NA|NA|TRBV12-3/TRBV12-4|TRBJ2-3
ASSLAQGTLGVPQY
>few|TRBD1|TRBV4-1|TRBJ1-1
ASSQDNRGQRNTEAF
>many|TRBD2|TRBV6-2/TRBV6-3|TRBJ2-7
ASSEAGGPYEQY
>NA|NA|TRBV6-5|TRBJ2-6
ASSYSSHSGANVLT
>many|NA|TRBV7-8|TRBJ1-3
ASSLIRGSGNTIY
>many|TRBD2|TRBV9|TRBJ2-1
ASSVGTSGSYEQF
>many|NA|TRBV5-4|TRBJ1-2
ASSLLVSGSYGYT
>few|NA|TRBV7-8|TRBJ1-5
ASSSFGVQPQH
>few|NA|TRBV27|TRBJ1-6
ASSLAHNSPLH
>few|TRBD2|TRBV7-2|TRBJ2-1
ASSLSGATYNEQF
>many|NA|TRBV5-1|TRBJ2-7
ASTLAGGDEQY
>NA|TRBD2|TRBV7-6|TRBJ2-1
ASSPRASGYNEQF
>NA|TRBD2|TRBV7-2|TRBJ2-1
ASSLALAGGINEQF
>NA|TRBD1|TRBV6-5|TRBJ1-6
ASRLGQGGNSPLH
>NA|TRBD1|TRBV12-5|TRBJ1-1
ASGSKQGSEAF
>many|NA|TRBV5-6|TRBJ2-7
ASSYDRGHEQY